This TCR beta chain originates from a study of CD8+ T cells in alopecia areata. The wider study: Treated patients were given 5 to 10 mg oral tofacitinib twice daily.

Notes on the study in general: Scalp sequencing also captures normal skin's resident alphabeta T cells. Lesional scalp exceeded normal scalp in clonality, especially in alopecia totalis/universalis.

Peripheral blood samples and lesional scalp punch biopsies were obtained from alopecia areata patients. In each case, RNA was isolated and then reverse transcribed into cDNA as the sequencing template. Only in-frame clones appear in the TCRdb table, and some are missing; sequencing was by immunoSEQ multiplex PCR. The sample carries about 11,000 clones, 61% recorded once. The CDR3 has 15 residues. CDR1 SGHTA and CDR2 FQGNSA come from the germline V gene. The V and J ends lost 2 bases and 7 bases respectively, with 14 bases between them. For this clone: No antigen is known for it.

The V and J genes are TRBV7-2 and TRBJ2-2, with a possible D match to TRBD1 (6 bases). The TCR sequence derives from a human donor with alopecia areata. The specimen was skin. CDR3 nucleotide sequence: TGTGCCAGCAGCTTAAGGGCGAGGGGGTTCGGGGAGCTGTTTTTT. It codes for CASSLRARGFGELFF.